What follows are 20 T cell receptor beta chains derived from one specimen sequenced in a study of blood T cell repertoires in COVID-19. Data came from immunoSEQ multiplex PCR; TCRdb stores just in-frame clones and leaves some out. The sample consists of roughly 150,000 clones, around four fifths of them appearing once. The sample taken for sequencing was PBMCs or T cells enriched from blood (not recorded which). The receptor source for this set is a man between 65 and 79 years old who had been exposed to COVID-19.

The chain is built from TRBV10-3 and TRBJ2-3, with D possibly being TRBD1 (5 bases). Germline assignment: CDR1 ENHRY and CDR2 SYGVKD. Deletions cut 0 bases from V and 5 bases from J, with 12 bases between. The CDR3 is made up of 15 amino acids. The CDR3 region has the DNA TGTGCCATCAGTGAGTCGAGGCAGGGCGAAGATACGCAGTATTTT. Translated, it gives CAISESRQGEDTQYF.

A single count supports this clone. This chain connects TRBV5-1 to TRBJ1-2, with 12 bases identical to TRBD1. This CDR3 contains 14 residues. Germline CDR1 reads SGHRS; CDR2 reads YFSETQ. V was clipped by 4 bases and J by 7 bases; unmatched bases: 5. The CDR3 spells CASSQGQGAGGYTF. In DNA, the CDR3 is TGCGCCAGCAGCCAGGGACAGGGGGCCGGTGGCTACACCTTC.

The chain carries TRBV18 and TRBJ1-1; 9 bases agree with TRBD1. The CDR3 has 17 residues. Trimming at V came to 1 base and at J to 4 bases, leaving 10 bases not matched to a gene. CDR1 is KGHSH, CDR2 LQKENI, per germline. The DNA of the CDR3 is TGTGCCAGCTCACCACGGACAGGGGAGCGGCGTCGCACTGAAGCTTTCTTT. Translating gives CASSPRTGERRRTEAFF.

J is TRBJ2-6 and V is TRBV5-1; D is possibly TRBD2 (6 bases). From germline, CDR1 is SGHRS and CDR2 YFSETQ. This CDR3 has 15 residues. V dropped 4 bases and J dropped 2 bases, with 10 bases sitting between them. The CDR3 DNA reads as TGCGCCAGCAGCCTAGGGGAGGCTGGGGCCAACGTCCTGACTTTC. Residues: CASSLGEAGANVLTF.

CDR3 amino acids: CSVLPTGGQPQHF. Here the CDR3 DNA reads TGCAGCGTCCTCCCGACGGGTGGGCAGCCCCAGCATTTT. The J gene is TRBJ1-5, the V gene TRBV29-1; D is ambiguous. Germline CDR1 reads SQVTM; CDR2 reads ANQGSEA. V was shortened by 6 bases and J by 7 bases, with 16 bases between the two germline ends. CDR3 length: 13 amino acids. Complete variable domain (other parts from reference TRBV29-1 and TRBJ1-5): SAVISQKPSRDICQRGTSLTIQCQVDSQVTMMFWYRQQPGQSLTLIATANQGSEATYESGFVIDKFPISRPNLTFSTLTVSNMSPEDSSIYLCSVLPTGGQPQHFGDGTRLSIL.

Regarding this clone: This CDR3 is also generated by other DNA sequences in the sample. The chain is built from TRBV7-9 and TRBJ2-7, with D possibly being TRBD1 (5 bases). Germline CDR1 SEHNR, CDR2 FQNEAQ (reference sequence). The V and J ends lost 5 bases and 5 bases respectively, with 7 bases between them. This CDR3 is built from 11 residues. CDR3 DNA sequence: TGTGCCAGCAGCCCCAGGGACGAGCAGTACTTC. It specifies CASSPRDEQYF.

This clone was seen once. The chain links TRBV19 to TRBJ2-6; maybe TRBD2 (6 bases). V was cut by 5 bases and J by 4 bases, with 9 bases left in between. In germline, CDR1 is LNHDA, CDR2 SQIVND (reference sequence). The CDR3 extends over 14 amino acids. The CDR3 loop is CASSWGDGANVLTF. The CDR3 bases are TGTGCCAGTAGTTGGGGGGACGGGGCCAACGTCCTGACTTTC.

The V and J genes are TRBV28 and TRBJ2-1; 11 bases align to TRBD2. V lost 6 bases and J lost 2; bases outside the gene matches: 6. The CDR3 runs to 16 residues. From germline, CDR1 is MDHEN and CDR2 SYDVKM. Written as DNA, the CDR3 is TGTGCCAGCAGCCTAGCGGGAGGCCAAACCTACAATGAGCAGTTCTTC. As protein: CASSLAGGQTYNEQFF.

This sequence joins TRBV7-2 and TRBJ1-1, with D possibly matching TRBD1 (5 bases). Germline loops: CDR1 SGHTA, CDR2 FQGNSA. The CDR3 totals 15 residues. Deletions cut 2 bases from V and 5 bases from J, with 15 bases between. The CDR3 spells CASSLLGAGKTEAFF. The CDR3 nucleotides are TGTGCCAGCAGCTTACTTGGGGCAGGGAAAACTGAAGCTTTCTTT.

This rearrangement joins TRBV9 to TRBJ2-7; the match to TRBD1 covers 8 bases. The CDR3 is 15 residues long. V lost 1 base to trimming and J lost 6 bases; unmatched junction nucleotides: 9. Germline loops: CDR1 SGDLS, CDR2 YYNGEE. CDR3 nucleotides: TGTGCCAGCAGCGTACAGGGGGCTGCGGTGTCCGAGCAGTACTTC. This sequence encodes CASSVQGAAVSEQYF.

This clone occurred once. The J gene is TRBJ2-1, the V gene TRBV11-2, with D perhaps TRBD2 (6 bases). Trimming removed 0 bases at V and 8 bases at J, with 23 bases between. This CDR3 region has 18 residues. Germline values: CDR1 SGHAT, CDR2 FQNNGV. CDR3 sequence: CASSLDHGASGPVYEQFF. The CDR3 DNA sequence: TGTGCCAGCAGCTTAGATCACGGGGCAAGCGGGCCGGTGTATGAGCAGTTCTTC.

This clone was counted between two and nine times. This sample includes further DNA sequences coding for the same CDR3. The rearrangement joins TRBV4-3 to TRBJ1-6; D gene ambiguous. V was cut by 1 base and J by 7 bases, with 5 bases left in between. CDR1 is LGHNA and CDR2 is YSLEER in the germline V gene. The CDR3 has 13 residues. The CDR3 is CASSQVGNSPLHF. CDR3 nucleotides: TGCGCCAGCAGCCAAGTTGGCAATTCACCCCTCCACTTT.

V and J are TRBV29-1 and TRBJ2-5, with D perhaps matching TRBD1 (7 bases). The V gene lost 2 bases and the J gene lost 6 bases, with 10 bases spanning the gap. The CDR3 is 12 amino acids. CDR1 and CDR2 from the germline V gene are SQVTM and ANQGSEA. The CDR3 loop reads CSVEQGGKTQYF. The CDR3 region has the DNA TGCAGCGTTGAACAGGGGGGAAAGACCCAGTACTTC.

V usage is TRBV2 and J usage is TRBJ2-5; 7 bases are shared with TRBD2. The CDR3 sequence is 14 residues long. With V trimmed by 6 bases and J by 6 bases, 10 bases remained unmatched. Per the germline V gene, CDR1 is SNHLY and CDR2 is FYNNEI. This chain's CDR3 is CASRPGGGWKTQYF. CDR3 bases: TGTGCCAGCAGACCTGGGGGGGGGTGGAAGACCCAGTACTTC.

J is TRBJ1-1 and V is TRBV5-1; 7 bases are a match to TRBD1. J lost 0 bases, V lost 4 bases, and 3 bases had no gene match. The germline V gene encodes CDR1 SGHRS and CDR2 YFSETQ. There are 14 residues in the CDR3. The CDR3 DNA is TGCGCCAGCAGCCCACAGGGGATGAACACTGAAGCTTTCTTT. This gives the protein CASSPQGMNTEAFF.

The V gene is TRBV28, the J gene TRBJ1-3, with D perhaps matching TRBD1 (6 bases). The CDR3 length is 15 residues. In germline, CDR1 is MDHEN, CDR2 SYDVKM. V lost 5 bases, J lost 5 bases, and 16 bases lay in between. The CDR3 DNA sequence: TGTGCCAGCAGTCCCCCCGGGCAGGGGAGAAACACCATATATTTT. It specifies CASSPPGQGRNTIYF. The full variable domain, completed using reference TRBV28 and TRBJ1-3, is DVKVTQSSRYLVKRTGEKVFLECVQDMDHENMFWYRQDPGLGLRLIYFSYDVKMKEKGDIPEGYSVSREKKERFSLILESASTNQTSMYLCASSPPGQGRNTIYFGEGSWLTVV.

This clone was detected only once. The chain couples TRBV27 to TRBJ1-2; TRBD1 agrees at 12 bases. Germline V gene lookup returns CDR1 MNHEY and CDR2 SMNVEV (reference sequence). The CDR3 covers 15 residues. V shed 6 bases and J 6 bases; nucleotides not matched to a gene: 8. CDR3 protein: CASRTPGQGAHGYTF. The DNA of the CDR3 is TGTGCCAGCAGGACTCCGGGACAGGGGGCGCATGGCTACACCTTC.

The sample holds one count of this clone. The V call is TRBV25-1, the J call TRBJ1-4, with D possibly TRBD1 on 6 matching bases. Trimming removed 2 bases from V and 7 bases from J, with 11 bases in between. The CDR3 is made up of 14 amino acids. Germline CDR1 and CDR2: MGHDK and SYGVNS. The CDR3: CASSEPGAGEKLFF. The CDR3 DNA reads TGTGCCAGCAGTGAACCAGGGGCGGGTGAAAAACTGTTTTTT. The full variable domain, its missing parts supplied by reference TRBV25-1 and TRBJ1-4, is EADIYQTPRYLVIGTGKKITLECSQTMGHDKMYWYQQDPGMELHLIHYSYGVNSTEKGDLSSESTVSRIRTEHFPLTLESARPSHTSQYLCASSEPGAGEKLFFGSGTQLSVL.

The J gene is TRBJ1-3, the V gene TRBV7-7, with TRBD1 matching 8 bases. CDR3 length: 15 amino acids. CDR1 is SSHAT, CDR2 FNYEAQ, per germline (reference sequence). After removal of 5 bases from V and 4 bases from J, the junction contained 7 bases not matched to a gene. Written as DNA, the CDR3 is TGTGCCAGCAGCATATCTACAGGGGGAGGAAACACCATATATTTT. Residues: CASSISTGGGNTIYF.

V gene TRBV29-1 combines with J gene TRBJ2-3, with TRBD1 matching 9 bases. Germline loops: CDR1 SQVTM, CDR2 ANQGSEA. There are 13 residues in the CDR3. The junction had 7 bases not matched to a gene; V was cut back by 6 bases and J by 6 bases. The CDR3 loop is CSVQQGAGDTQYF. The CDR3, as DNA: TGCAGCGTCCAACAGGGGGCTGGGGATACGCAGTATTTT.